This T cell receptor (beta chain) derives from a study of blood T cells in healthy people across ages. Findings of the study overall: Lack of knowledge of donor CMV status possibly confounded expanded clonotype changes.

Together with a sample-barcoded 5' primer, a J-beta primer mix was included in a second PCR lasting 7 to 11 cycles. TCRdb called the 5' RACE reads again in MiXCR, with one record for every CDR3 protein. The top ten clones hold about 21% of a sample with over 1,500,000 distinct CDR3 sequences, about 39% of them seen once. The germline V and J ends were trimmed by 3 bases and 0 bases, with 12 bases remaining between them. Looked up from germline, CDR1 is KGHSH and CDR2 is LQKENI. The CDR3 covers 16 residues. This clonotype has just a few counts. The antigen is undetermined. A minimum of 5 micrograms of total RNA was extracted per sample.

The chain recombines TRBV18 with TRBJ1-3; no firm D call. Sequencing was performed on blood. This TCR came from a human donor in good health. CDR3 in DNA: TGTGCCAGCTCACCTCGGTTCGACGGCTCTGGAAACACCATATATTTT. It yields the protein CASSPRFDGSGNTIYF.